This entry lists 6 T cell receptor beta chains sequenced from one sample in a study of metastatic and nonmetastatic thyroid tumors. Patients underwent thyroid surgery, and none had received any treatment before it. TCRdb re-called clones via MiXCR from the PCR reads. This sample has 35,000 to 50,000 clones, with roughly 13% found just once. Input material: blood. Receptors originate from a female donor with papillary thyroid cancer or a benign thyroid nodule (not recorded which). Some clones in this sample may be carry-over from other donors' samples.

This clone was observed a few times. A read error may account for a junction end that differs from germline. The CDR3 bases are TGTGTCAGCAGTTACTCGCCGGGGTGGGGAATGCCCCAGCATTTT. Its protein is CVSSYSPGWGMPQHF. The chain couples TRBV6-2 or TRBV6-3 to TRBJ1-5; D is unclear. The CDR3 extends over 15 amino acids. Germline CDR1 and CDR2: MNHEY and SVGEGT.

This chain uses TRBV10-1 with TRBJ1-1; no clear D gene. The V end lost 3 bases, the J end lost 3 bases, and 8 bases lay between the germline ends. Germline V gives CDR1 WNHNN, CDR2 SYGVQD (reference sequence). There are 13 residues in the CDR3. CDR3 amino acids: CASSDSRYTEAFF. CDR3 sequence (DNA): TGCGCCAGCAGTGACTCGAGGTACACTGAAGCTTTCTTT.

The J gene is TRBJ1-1, the V gene TRBV28; tentative D call: TRBD1 (6 bases). V was clipped by 6 bases and J by 5 bases, with 25 bases between them. The germline gives CDR1 MDHEN, CDR2 SYDVKM. This CDR3 has 17 amino acids. The CDR3 loop reads CASSQVWDMSKRTEAFF. CDR3 in DNA: TGTGCCAGCAGCCAGGTGTGGGACATGTCGAAGAGAACTGAAGCTTTCTTT. The whole variable domain, remainder taken from reference TRBV28 and TRBJ1-1, is DVKVTQSSRYLVKRTGEKVFLECVQDMDHENMFWYRQDPGLGLRLIYFSYDVKMKEKGDIPEGYSVSREKKERFSLILESASTNQTSMYLCASSQVWDMSKRTEAFFGQGTRLTVV.

By its share, this clone is medium-sized. Here the CDR3 DNA reads TGTGCCAGCAGTTTGACAGCCACAGATACGCAGTATTTT. Its translation: CASSLTATDTQYF. The V gene is TRBV27, the J gene TRBJ2-3; D possibly corresponds to TRBD1 (5 bases). The CDR3 spans 13 residues. Germline-derived CDR1 and CDR2 are MNHEY and SMNVEV (reference sequence). V lost 3 bases to trimming and J lost 2 bases, with 6 bases between them.

The V and J genes are TRBV2 and TRBJ1-2; D is perhaps TRBD1 (5 bases). V was clipped by 6 bases and J by 7 bases, with 12 bases between them. The germline CDR1 and CDR2 sequences are SNHLY and FYNNEI. CDR3 length: 12 residues. CDR3 protein: CASSRERGGYTF. CDR3 bases: TGTGCCAGCAGCAGGGAGAGGGGTGGCTACACCTTC.

This clone was counted ten times or more. The chain joins TRBV20-1 to TRBJ1-1; D gene unclear. The ends were cut back, 5 bases at V and 3 bases at J, with 28 bases in the middle. The CDR3 contains 18 residues. Germline assignment: CDR1 DFQATT and CDR2 SNEGSKA (reference sequence). The CDR3 DNA follows: TGCAGTGCTCCTGAAGCTGTTCTCGGTAACGCCCAGGACACTGAAGCTTTCTTT. Translating it yields CSAPEAVLGNAQDTEAFF.